The T cell receptor (beta chain) under discussion was sequenced for a study of cytomegalovirus exposure and HLA in healthy donors. Of note for this clone: Its antigen is unknown.

Primers included in the PCR were 60 Vbeta and 13 Jbeta primers. Generated by immunoSEQ multiplex PCR, the TCRdb table keeps only in-frame clones and is missing some. Of some 150,000 clones in the sample, under 85% were seen once. Findings and caveats of the study: Researchers catalogued over 150 TCR beta chains as cytomegalovirus-associated.

Sequenced: PBMCs. The origin of this receptor is a woman in her forties in good health and CMV-seropositive.

CDR3 DNA sequence: TGTGCCAGCAGGAAAGGGACTAGCGGGGGGGCTGGCAATGAGCAGTTCTTC. Its protein is CASRKGTSGGAGNEQFF. The J gene is TRBJ2-1, the V gene TRBV11-2, with 16 nucleotides matching TRBD2. The CDR3 covers 17 residues. Germline V gene lookup returns CDR1 SGHAT and CDR2 FQNNGV. J was trimmed by 6 bases and V by 6 bases; bases with no gene match: 8.